This T cell receptor beta chain originates from a study of T-cell reconstitution after alpha-beta-depleted transplantation in children. As it was prepared, the TCRbeta library received unique molecular identifiers. MiXCR, run by TCRdb on the PCR reads, gives a single entry per CDR3 protein. The sample contains about 980,000 distinct CDR3 sequences, about 29% of which appear only once. Trimming left V 1 base short and J 3 bases short, with 6 bases between. Germline V gene data show CDR1 as DFQATT and CDR2 as SNEGSKA (reference sequence). The CDR3 runs to 12 residues. The TCR comes from a boy in the first two years of life who had a stem cell transplant for SCID, so the T cells may come from the graft donor. This chain joins TRBV20-1 and TRBJ2-5; D uncertain. The sample was PBMCs, mostly from graft donor cells, taken 360 days after TCRalphabeta/CD19-depleted stem cell transplant. CDR3 loop: CSARVYKETQYF. CDR3 nucleotides: TGCAGTGCTAGAGTCTATAAAGAGACCCAGTACTTC.